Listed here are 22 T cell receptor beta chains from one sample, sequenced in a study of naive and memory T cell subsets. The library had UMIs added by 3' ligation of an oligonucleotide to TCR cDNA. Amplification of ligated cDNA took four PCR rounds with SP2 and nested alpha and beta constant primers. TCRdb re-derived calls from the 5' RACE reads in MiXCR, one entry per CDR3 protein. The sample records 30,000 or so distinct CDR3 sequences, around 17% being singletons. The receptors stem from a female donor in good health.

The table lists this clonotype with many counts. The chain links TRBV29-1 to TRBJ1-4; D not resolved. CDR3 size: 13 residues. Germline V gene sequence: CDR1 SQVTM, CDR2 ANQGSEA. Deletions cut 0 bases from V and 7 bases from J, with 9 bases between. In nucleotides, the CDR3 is TGCAGCGTTGAAGATCCATCGGTTGAAAAACTGTTTTTT. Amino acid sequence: CSVEDPSVEKLFF.

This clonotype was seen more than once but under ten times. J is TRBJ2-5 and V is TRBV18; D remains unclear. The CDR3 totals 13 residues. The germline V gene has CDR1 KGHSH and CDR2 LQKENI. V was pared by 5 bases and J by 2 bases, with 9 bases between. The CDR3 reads CASSKDRQETQYF. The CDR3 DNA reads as TGTGCCAGCTCAAAAGACCGACAAGAGACCCAGTACTTC.

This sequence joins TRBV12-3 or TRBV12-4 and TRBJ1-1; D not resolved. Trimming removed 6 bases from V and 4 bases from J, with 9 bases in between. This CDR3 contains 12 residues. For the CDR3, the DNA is TGTGCCAGCAGCTTGAGGGCCACTGAAGCTTTCTTT. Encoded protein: CASSLRATEAFF.

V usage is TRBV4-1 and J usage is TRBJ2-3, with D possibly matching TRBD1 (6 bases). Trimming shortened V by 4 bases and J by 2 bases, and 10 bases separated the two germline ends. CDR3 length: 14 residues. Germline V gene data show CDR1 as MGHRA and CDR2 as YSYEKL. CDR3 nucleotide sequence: TGCGCCAGCAGCCCTGGGACACCCACAGATACGCAGTATTTT. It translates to CASSPGTPTDTQYF.

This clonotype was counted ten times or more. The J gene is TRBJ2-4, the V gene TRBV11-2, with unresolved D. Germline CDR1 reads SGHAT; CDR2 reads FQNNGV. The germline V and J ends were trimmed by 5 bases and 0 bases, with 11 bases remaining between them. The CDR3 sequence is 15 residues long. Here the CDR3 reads CASSRNVIAKNIQYF. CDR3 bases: TGTGCCAGCAGCCGAAATGTGATAGCCAAAAACATTCAGTACTTC.

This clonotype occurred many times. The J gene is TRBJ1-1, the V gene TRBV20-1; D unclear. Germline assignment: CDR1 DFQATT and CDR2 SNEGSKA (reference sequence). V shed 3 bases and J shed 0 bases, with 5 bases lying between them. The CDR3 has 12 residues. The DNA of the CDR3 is TGCAGTGCTAGTCCGATGAACACTGAAGCTTTCTTT. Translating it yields CSASPMNTEAFF.

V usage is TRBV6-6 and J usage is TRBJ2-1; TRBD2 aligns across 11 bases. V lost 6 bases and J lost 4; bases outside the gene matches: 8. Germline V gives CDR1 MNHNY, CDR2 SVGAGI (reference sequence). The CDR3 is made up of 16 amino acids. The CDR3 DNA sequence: TGTGCCAGCAGAAGAACTAGCGGGGGCCGGTACAATGAGCAGTTCTTC. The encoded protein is CASRRTSGGRYNEQFF.

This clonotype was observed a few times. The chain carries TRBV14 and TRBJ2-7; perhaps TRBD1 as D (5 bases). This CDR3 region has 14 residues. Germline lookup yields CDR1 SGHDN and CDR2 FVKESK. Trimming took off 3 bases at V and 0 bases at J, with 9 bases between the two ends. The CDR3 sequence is CASSQGRDSYEQYF. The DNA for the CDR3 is TGTGCCAGCAGCCAGGGCAGGGACTCCTACGAGCAGTACTTC. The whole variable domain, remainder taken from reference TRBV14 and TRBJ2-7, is EAGVTQFPSHSVIEKGQTVTLRCDPISGHDNLYWYRRVMGKEIKFLLHFVKESKQDESGMPNNRFLAERTGGTYSTLKVQPAELEDSGVYFCASSQGRDSYEQYFGPGTRLTVT.

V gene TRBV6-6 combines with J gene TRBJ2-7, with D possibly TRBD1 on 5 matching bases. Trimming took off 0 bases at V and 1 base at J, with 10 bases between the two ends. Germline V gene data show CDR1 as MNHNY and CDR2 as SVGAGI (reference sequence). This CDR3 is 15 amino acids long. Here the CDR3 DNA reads TGTGCCAGCAGTTACTCTGGCAGGGCGTCCTACGAGCAGTACTTC. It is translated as CASSYSGRASYEQYF.

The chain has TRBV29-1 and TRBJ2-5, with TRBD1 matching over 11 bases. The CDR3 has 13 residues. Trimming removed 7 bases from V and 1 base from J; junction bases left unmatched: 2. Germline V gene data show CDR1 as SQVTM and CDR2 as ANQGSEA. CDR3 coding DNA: TGCAGCGCGGGACAGGGGGGCCAAGAGACCCAGTACTTC. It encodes CSAGQGGQETQYF.

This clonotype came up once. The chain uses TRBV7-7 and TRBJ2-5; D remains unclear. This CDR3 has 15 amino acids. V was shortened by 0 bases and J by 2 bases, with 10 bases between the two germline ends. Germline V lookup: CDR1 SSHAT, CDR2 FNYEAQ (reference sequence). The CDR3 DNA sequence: TGTGCCAGCAGCTTAGCGGTCGCGGAACAAGAGACCCAGTACTTC. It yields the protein CASSLAVAEQETQYF.

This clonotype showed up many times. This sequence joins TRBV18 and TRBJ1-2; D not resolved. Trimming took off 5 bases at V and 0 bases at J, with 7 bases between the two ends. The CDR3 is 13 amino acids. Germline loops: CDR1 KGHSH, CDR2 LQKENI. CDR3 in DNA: TGTGCCAGCTCAGTTCCGGCTAACTATGGCTACACCTTC. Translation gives CASSVPANYGYTF.

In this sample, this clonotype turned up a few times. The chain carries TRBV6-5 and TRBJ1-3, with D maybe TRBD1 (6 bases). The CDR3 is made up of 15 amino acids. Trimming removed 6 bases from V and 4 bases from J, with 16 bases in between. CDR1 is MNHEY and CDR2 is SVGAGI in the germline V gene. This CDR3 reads CASRTGGGSGNTIYF. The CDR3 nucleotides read TGTGCCAGCAGAACAGGAGGGGGGTCCGGAAACACCATATATTTT.

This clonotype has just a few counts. In DNA form, the CDR3 reads TGTGCCAGCAGCCCGCGCGTAGGGTACAATGAGCAGTTCTTC. The encoded protein is CASSPRVGYNEQFF. The V call is TRBV7-8, the J call TRBJ2-1; D is ambiguous. V was shortened by 5 bases and J by 4 bases, with 12 bases between the two germline ends. This CDR3 has 14 amino acids. Germline lookup yields CDR1 SGHVS and CDR2 FQNEAQ.

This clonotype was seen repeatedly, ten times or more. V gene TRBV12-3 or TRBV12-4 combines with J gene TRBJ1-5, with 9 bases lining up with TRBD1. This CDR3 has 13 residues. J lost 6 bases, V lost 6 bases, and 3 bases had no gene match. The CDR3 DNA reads TGTGCCAGCAGCTTGGACAGGGGTCAGCCCCAGCATTTT. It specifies CASSLDRGQPQHF.

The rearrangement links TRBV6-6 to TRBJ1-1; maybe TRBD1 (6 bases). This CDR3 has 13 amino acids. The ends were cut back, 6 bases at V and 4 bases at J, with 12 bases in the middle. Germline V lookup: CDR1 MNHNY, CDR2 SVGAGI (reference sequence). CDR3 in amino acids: CASSNTGTTEAFF. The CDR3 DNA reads TGTGCCAGCAGCAACACAGGGACCACTGAAGCTTTCTTT.

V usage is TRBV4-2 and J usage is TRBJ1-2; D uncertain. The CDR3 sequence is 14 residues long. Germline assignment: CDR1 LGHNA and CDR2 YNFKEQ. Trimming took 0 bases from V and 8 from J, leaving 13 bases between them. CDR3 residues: CASSQDNTRRGYTF. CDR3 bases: TGTGCCAGCAGCCAAGATAACACTCGACGGGGCTACACCTTC.

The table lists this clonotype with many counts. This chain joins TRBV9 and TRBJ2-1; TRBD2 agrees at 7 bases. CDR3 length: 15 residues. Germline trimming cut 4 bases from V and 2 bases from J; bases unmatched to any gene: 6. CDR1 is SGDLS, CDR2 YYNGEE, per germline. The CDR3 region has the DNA TGTGCCAGCAGCTCACGACTAGCCACCTACAATGAGCAGTTCTTC. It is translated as CASSSRLATYNEQFF.

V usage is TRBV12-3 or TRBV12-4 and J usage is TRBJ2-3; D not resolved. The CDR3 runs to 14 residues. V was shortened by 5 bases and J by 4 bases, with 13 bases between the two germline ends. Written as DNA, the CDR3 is TGTGCCAGCAGTCCGGCCAGTGGCCCAGATACGCAGTATTTT. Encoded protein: CASSPASGPDTQYF.

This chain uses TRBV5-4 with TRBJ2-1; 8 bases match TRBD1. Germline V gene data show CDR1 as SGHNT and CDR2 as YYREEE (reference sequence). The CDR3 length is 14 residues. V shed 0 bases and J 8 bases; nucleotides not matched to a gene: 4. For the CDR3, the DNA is TGTGCCAGCAGCTTGGGGCAGGGGGCCTATGAGCAGTTCTTC. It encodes CASSLGQGAYEQFF.

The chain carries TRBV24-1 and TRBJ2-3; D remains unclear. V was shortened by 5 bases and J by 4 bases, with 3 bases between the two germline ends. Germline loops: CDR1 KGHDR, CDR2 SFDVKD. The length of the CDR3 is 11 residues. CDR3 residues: CATSAADTQYF. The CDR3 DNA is TGTGCCACCAGTGCAGCAGATACGCAGTATTTT.

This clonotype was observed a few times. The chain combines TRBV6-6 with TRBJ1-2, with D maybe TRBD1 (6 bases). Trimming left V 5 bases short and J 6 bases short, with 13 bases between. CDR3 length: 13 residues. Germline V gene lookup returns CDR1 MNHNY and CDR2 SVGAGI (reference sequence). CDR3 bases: TGTGCCAGCAGTAGAAGGGGGACCGATGGCTACACCTTC. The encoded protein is CASSRRGTDGYTF.